This T cell receptor beta chain was found in a study of molecular identifiers for immune sequencing clone quantification. Previously reported methods and listed TCR primers produced the bulk TCR libraries. TCRdb reprocessed the PCR reads with MiXCR, giving one entry per CDR3 protein. The sample has about half a million distinct CDR3 sequences, around 23% seen once; the top ten hold about 0.75%. Study-wide points: Identical TCR molecules can share a barcode, and this sharing could underestimate highly expanded clone sizes. Effector cells kept over 99% of their molecules in clones above 20 RNA copies, while naive cells kept under 1% there.

The CDR3 is 14 amino acids. V dropped 2 bases and J dropped 6 bases, with 14 bases sitting between them. CDR1 and CDR2 (germline): SGHDN, FVKESK. For this clonotype: The antigen remains unidentified.

The sequence derives from a human donor in good health. Some libraries in this study had Jurkat cell RNA spiked in. Sequencing was done on a sample of naive CD8+ T cells from blood, with Jurkat cell RNA spiked in. Sample subset: FACS-sorted CD8+CD4-CCR7+CD45RA+ naive T cells. The chain has TRBV14 and TRBJ2-7; D is possibly TRBD1 or TRBD2 (5 bases each). The CDR3 nucleotides are TGTGCCAGCAGCCAAACCGGGACCCAGGTCGAGCAGTACTTC. Translated, it gives CASSQTGTQVEQYF.